The 25 T cell receptor beta chains below were found in one sample sequenced in a study of shared clonotypes between healthy human individuals (TCRdb year 2020). Library preparation was by the immunoSEQ multiplex PCR assay. The immuneACCESS repertoire file appears here via TCRdb, limited to in-frame rearrangements. These files lack a portion of the clones; in checked studies, under half of the deficit traces to unresolved V genes, and the cause of the others is not known. Across this sample there are roughly 1 million clones, with 70% to 80% seen only once. The ten top clones hold over 1.3% of the sample. The sample comprised memory CD4+ T cells sorted from blood. The intended sense of this specimen's cell subset or site label: CD45RA-negative fraction. The receptors were sampled from a man younger than 30 in good health.

V is TRBV2 and J is TRBJ1-2, with TRBD1 matching over 10 bases. This CDR3 spans 14 amino acids. V lost 9 bases to trimming and J lost 2 bases; unmatched junction nucleotides: 6. CDR1 SNHLY and CDR2 FYNNEI come from the germline V gene. Written as DNA, the CDR3 is TGTGCCAGTAGTTGGGACAGGGGAAACTATGGCTACACCTTC. Translated, it gives CASSWDRGNYGYTF.

This chain connects TRBV19 to TRBJ2-2, with 7 nucleotides matching TRBD2. J gave up 5 bases and V 6 bases, and 6 bases lay outside the gene matches. Germline V lookup: CDR1 LNHDA, CDR2 SQIVND (reference sequence). CDR3 length equals 14 residues. The DNA of the CDR3 is TGTGCCAGTAGGCCGGGACTACTAACCGGGGAGCTGTTTTTT. Amino acid sequence: CASRPGLLTGELFF.

The DNA of the CDR3 is TGTGCCAGCAGCTTTGGGCTAGCGGGGGGCGCTAGCACAGATACGCAGTATTTT. This codes for CASSFGLAGGASTDTQYF. J is TRBJ2-3 and V is TRBV7-9; TRBD2 aligns across 11 bases. The V gene's germline CDR1 is SEHNR and CDR2 FQNEAQ (reference sequence). The CDR3 extends over 18 amino acids. The V gene end was trimmed by 3 bases and the J gene end by 0 bases; junction bases not matched to a gene: 8.

V is TRBV9 and J is TRBJ2-3, with a weak D call TRBD2 (6 bases). Trimming left V 5 bases short and J 1 base short, with 8 bases between. Per the germline V gene, CDR1 is SGDLS and CDR2 is YYNGEE. CDR3 length: 13 amino acids. This chain's CDR3 is CASRPSGTDTQYF. CDR3 nucleotides: TGTGCCAGCAGGCCTAGCGGCACAGATACGCAGTATTTT. The full variable domain, in which reference TRBV9 and TRBJ2-3 provide the parts outside the CDR3, is DSGVTQTPKHLITATGQRVTLRCSPRSGDLSVYWYQQSLDQGLQFLIQYYNGEERAKGNILERFSAQQFPDLHSELNLSSLELGDSALYFCASRPSGTDTQYFGPGTRLTVL.

CDR3 sequence (DNA): TGTGCCAGCAGCCGAAGGGGGTGGGAGCAGTACTTC. This gives the protein CASSRRGWEQYF. The chain carries TRBV6-1 and TRBJ2-7, with D perhaps matching TRBD1 (6 bases). Deletions cut 6 bases from V and 7 bases from J, with 13 bases between. The length of the CDR3 is 12 residues. Germline V CDR1 and CDR2: MNHNS, SASEGT.

This chain joins TRBV19 and TRBJ2-1, with 8 bases fitting TRBD2. The CDR3 totals 15 residues. Germline-derived CDR1 and CDR2 are LNHDA and SQIVND (reference sequence). V was pared by 4 bases and J by 0 bases, with 2 bases of the junction left unmatched. Here the CDR3 DNA reads TGTGCCAGTAGTAGCGGGAGGAGCTCCTACAATGAGCAGTTCTTC. Its protein is CASSSGRSSYNEQFF.

This clone has a single count. V gene TRBV28 combines with J gene TRBJ2-7, with a tentative D call TRBD2 (5 bases). Looked up from germline, CDR1 is MDHEN and CDR2 is SYDVKM. Trimming took 1 base from V and 0 from J, leaving 7 bases between them. There are 14 residues in the CDR3. CDR3 coding DNA: TGTGCCAGCAGTTTATACGGGATCTCCTACGAGCAGTACTTC. This encodes CASSLYGISYEQYF.

This clone occurred once. The chain combines TRBV19 with TRBJ2-3; D not resolved. There are 13 residues in the CDR3. V lost 9 bases, J lost 5 bases, and 15 bases lay in between. Germline CDR1 and CDR2: LNHDA and SQIVND (reference sequence). CDR3 amino acids: CASRGPTGDTQYF. As DNA, the CDR3 is TGTGCCAGCCGAGGACCCACCGGAGATACGCAGTATTTT.

As concerns this clone: This sequence is one base from a far larger clone and is likely a read error. This sample includes further DNA sequences coding for the same CDR3. J is TRBJ1-5 and V is TRBV18; TRBD1 matches 8 bases. The CDR3 is made up of 15 amino acids. Per germline, CDR1 KGHSH and CDR2 LQKENI. V shed 3 bases and J 4 bases; nucleotides not matched to a gene: 5. This chain's CDR3 is CASSPDRGGNQPQHF. The CDR3 nucleotides are TGTGCCAGCTCACCTGACAGGGGCGGTAATCAGCCCCAGCATTTT.

This chain joins TRBV2 and TRBJ1-5; no reliable D call. Germline CDR1 and CDR2: SNHLY and FYNNEI. The V end was cut by 6 bases, the J end by 0 bases, with 12 bases between. The CDR3 length is 15 residues. CDR3 coding DNA: TGTGCCAGCAGGCGGGCAGAGTATAGCAATCAGCCCCAGCATTTT. Its protein is CASRRAEYSNQPQHF.

This CDR3 reads CASSYSGSLDRYEQYF. The CDR3 DNA reads TGTGCCAGCAGTTACTCGGGGTCGCTAGACAGGTACGAGCAGTACTTC. The gene calls are TRBV6-5 and TRBJ2-7; TRBD1 is a possible D gene (6 bases). Trimming pared 0 bases from V and 4 bases from J, leaving 16 bases between. Germline CDR1 is MNHEY and CDR2 is SVGAGI. The CDR3 runs to 16 residues.

This chain joins TRBV2 and TRBJ1-6, with a possible D match to TRBD1 (5 bases). Germline CDR1 reads SNHLY; CDR2 reads FYNNEI. V dropped 3 bases and J dropped 0 bases, with 12 bases sitting between them. The CDR3 runs to 17 residues. CDR3 nucleotide sequence: TGTGCCAGCAGTGAGTGGGGCGGGAGCTCCTATAATTCACCCCTCCACTTT. This sequence encodes CASSEWGGSSYNSPLHF. The whole variable domain, filled in from reference TRBV2 and TRBJ1-6, reads EPEVTQTPSHQVTQMGQEVILRCVPISNHLYFYWYRQILGQKVEFLVSFYNNEISEKSEIFDDQFSVERPDGSNFTLKIRSTKLEDSAMYFCASSEWGGSSYNSPLHFGNGTRLTVT.

This clone was counted many times. J is TRBJ2-7 and V is TRBV5-5; D may be TRBD2 (6 bases). V dropped 2 bases and J dropped 2 bases, with 11 bases sitting between them. The CDR3 sequence is 14 residues long. Germline CDR1 and CDR2: SGHKS and YYEKEE (reference sequence). CDR3 sequence reads: CASSFGREAYEQYF. The DNA for the CDR3 is TGTGCCAGCAGCTTCGGCAGGGAGGCCTACGAGCAGTACTTC.

This clone has more than one count but fewer than ten. This chain uses TRBV7-9 with TRBJ2-1; 10 nucleotides align to TRBD2. The CDR3 sequence is 16 residues long. Germline V gene lookup returns CDR1 SEHNR and CDR2 FQNEAQ (reference sequence). V shed 2 bases and J 3 bases; nucleotides not matched to a gene: 4. This CDR3 is CASSLLAGGHYNEQFF. Here the CDR3 DNA reads TGTGCCAGCAGCTTATTAGCGGGGGGACACTACAATGAGCAGTTCTTC.

The rearrangement links TRBV7-8 to TRBJ1-2; TRBD1 might be the D (5 bases). This CDR3 is 12 amino acids long. Germline-derived CDR1 and CDR2 are SGHVS and FQNEAQ. V dropped 5 bases and J dropped 3 bases, with 7 bases sitting between them. DNA of the CDR3: TGTGCCAGCAGCCGGGGGGACTATGGCTACACCTTC. This translates into CASSRGDYGYTF. Looking up the rest from reference TRBV7-8 and TRBJ1-2 gives the full variable domain: GAGVSQSPRYKVAKRGQDVALRCDPISGHVSLFWYQQALGQGPEFLTYFQNEAQLDKSGLPSDRFFAERPEGSVSTLKIQRTQQEDSAVYLCASSRGDYGYTFGSGTRLTVV.

This sequence joins TRBV28 and TRBJ2-1; TRBD2 agrees at 13 bases. The ends lost 6 bases at V and 2 bases at J; junction bases unmatched: 1. Germline V CDR1 and CDR2: MDHEN, SYDVKM. This CDR3 comprises 15 residues. CDR3 residues: CASSTSGGAYNEQFF. The CDR3 nucleotides are TGTGCCAGCAGCACTAGCGGGGGGGCCTACAATGAGCAGTTCTTC.

The CDR3 DNA is TGTGCCAGCAGCTTATTTCCGGGACAGGGCAATCAGCCCCAGCATTTT. It translates to CASSLFPGQGNQPQHF. The chain combines TRBV7-2 with TRBJ1-5, with 8 nucleotides matching TRBD1. V lost 2 bases, J lost 2 bases, and 5 bases stayed unmatched. Germline assignment: CDR1 SGHTA and CDR2 FQGNSA. The CDR3 is 16 amino acids. The variable domain in full, with the rest retrieved from reference TRBV7-2 and TRBJ1-5, is GAGVSQSPSNKVTEKGKDVELRCDPISGHTALYWYRQSLGQGLEFLIYFQGNSAPDKSGLPSDRFSAERTGGSVSTLTIQRTQQEDSAVYLCASSLFPGQGNQPQHFGDGTRLSIL.

The CDR3 DNA sequence: TGTGCTAGTGTCCTACAGGGGGCCGGCTACGAGCAGTACTTC. It is translated as CASVLQGAGYEQYF. The J gene is TRBJ2-7, the V gene TRBV12-5; TRBD1 matches 9 bases. Germline trimming cut 7 bases from V and 3 bases from J; bases unmatched to any gene: 7. The CDR3 runs to 14 residues. The germline V gene has CDR1 LGHNT and CDR2 FRNRAP.

CDR3 sequence: CAWSVRDVDTQYF. DNA for the CDR3: TGTGCCTGGAGTGTACGGGACGTAGATACGCAGTATTTT. The chain couples TRBV30 to TRBJ2-3; D assignment may be TRBD1 or TRBD2 (5 bases each). Looked up from germline, CDR1 is GTSNPN and CDR2 is SVGIG (reference sequence). Trimming removed 0 bases at V and 5 bases at J, with 9 bases between. This CDR3 has 13 residues.

V gene TRBV21-1 combines with J gene TRBJ2-7; the table calls TRBD1, which could not be checked here. TRBV21-1 is annotated as a pseudogene. CDR3 length equals 17 residues. The CDR3 region has the DNA TGTGCCAGCAGCAAAGATGGCGCACAGGACATCGACTACGAGCAGTACTTC. Protein sequence: CASSKDGAQDIDYEQYF.

There are a few counts of this clone. V is TRBV7-2 and J is TRBJ2-7, with D possibly being TRBD1 or TRBD2 (5 bases each). V was shortened by 7 bases and J by 2 bases, with 15 bases between the two germline ends. CDR3 length: 14 amino acids. Germline values: CDR1 SGHTA, CDR2 FQGNSA. The CDR3 nucleotides read TGTGCCAGCACCAAAACTGTGGGGGCCTACGAGCAGTACTTC. This translates into CASTKTVGAYEQYF.

This clone was picked up a small number of times. The CDR3 here is CASTEQIMNTGELFF. CDR3 DNA sequence: TGTGCCAGCACGGAACAGATTATGAACACCGGGGAGCTGTTTTTT. V is TRBV7-9 and J is TRBJ2-2; no reliable D call. Germline values: CDR1 SEHNR, CDR2 FQNEAQ (reference sequence). Trimming stripped 7 bases from V and 1 base from J, with 13 bases between. The length of the CDR3 is 15 residues. The variable domain in full, with the rest retrieved from reference TRBV7-9 and TRBJ2-2, is DTGVSQNPRHKITKRGQNVTFRCDPISEHNRLYWYRQTLGQGPEFLTYFQNEAQLEKSRLLSDRFSAERPKGSFSTLEIQRTEQGDSAMYLCASTEQIMNTGELFFGEGSRLTVL.

The sample holds one count of this clone. The rearrangement joins TRBV5-6 to TRBJ1-3; a possible D gene is TRBD1 (6 bases). Germline V gives CDR1 SGHDT, CDR2 YYEEEE. The CDR3 spans 16 residues. V shed 3 bases and J shed 2 bases, with 15 bases lying between them. Written as DNA, the CDR3 is TGTGCCAGCAGCTCATATACAGGGACCCCTGGAAACACCATATATTTT. This translates into CASSSYTGTPGNTIYF.

The gene calls are TRBV5-1 and TRBJ2-1; unclear D gene. With 4 bases removed from V and 0 bases from J, the gap between germline ends came to 14 bases. This CDR3 is built from 16 residues. Germline assignment: CDR1 SGHRS and CDR2 YFSETQ. The CDR3: CASSPYMESSYNEQFF. For the CDR3, the DNA is TGCGCCAGCAGCCCTTATATGGAAAGCTCCTACAATGAGCAGTTCTTC.

This clone was seen repeatedly, ten times or more. This rearrangement joins TRBV7-2 to TRBJ2-7; weak D call: TRBD2 (6 bases). CDR1 and CDR2 from the germline V gene are SGHTA and FQGNSA. V gave up 5 bases and J gave up 1 base, with 9 bases separating them. The CDR3 length is 13 residues. CDR3 sequence (DNA): TGTGCCAGCAGCGAGGACTATTCCTACGAGCAGTACTTC. This codes for CASSEDYSYEQYF.